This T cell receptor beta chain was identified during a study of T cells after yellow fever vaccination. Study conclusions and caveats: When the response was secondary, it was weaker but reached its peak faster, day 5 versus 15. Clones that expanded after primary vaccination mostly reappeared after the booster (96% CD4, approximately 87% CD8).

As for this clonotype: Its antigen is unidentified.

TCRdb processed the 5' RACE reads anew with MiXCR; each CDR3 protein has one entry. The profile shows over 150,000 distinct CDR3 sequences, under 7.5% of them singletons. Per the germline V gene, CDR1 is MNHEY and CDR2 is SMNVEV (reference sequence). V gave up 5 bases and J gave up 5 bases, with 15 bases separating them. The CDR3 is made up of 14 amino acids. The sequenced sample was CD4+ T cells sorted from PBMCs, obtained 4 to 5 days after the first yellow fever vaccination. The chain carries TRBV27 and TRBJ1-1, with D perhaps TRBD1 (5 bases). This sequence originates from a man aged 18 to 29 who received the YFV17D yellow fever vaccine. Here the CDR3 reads CASSPRGRMTEAFF. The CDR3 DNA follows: TGTGCCAGCAGTCCACGGGGACGGATGACTGAAGCTTTCTTT.